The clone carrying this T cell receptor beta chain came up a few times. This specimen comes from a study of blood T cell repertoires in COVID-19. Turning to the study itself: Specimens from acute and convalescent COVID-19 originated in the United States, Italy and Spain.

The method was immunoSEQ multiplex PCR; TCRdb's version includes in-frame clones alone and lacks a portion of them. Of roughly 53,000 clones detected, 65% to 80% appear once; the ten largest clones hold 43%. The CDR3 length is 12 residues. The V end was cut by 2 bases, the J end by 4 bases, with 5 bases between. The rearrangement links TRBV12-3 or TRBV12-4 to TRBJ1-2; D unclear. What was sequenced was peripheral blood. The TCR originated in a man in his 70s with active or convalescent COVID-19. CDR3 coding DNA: TGTGCCAGCAGTTTACAGGCCTATGGCTACACCTTC. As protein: CASSLQAYGYTF.